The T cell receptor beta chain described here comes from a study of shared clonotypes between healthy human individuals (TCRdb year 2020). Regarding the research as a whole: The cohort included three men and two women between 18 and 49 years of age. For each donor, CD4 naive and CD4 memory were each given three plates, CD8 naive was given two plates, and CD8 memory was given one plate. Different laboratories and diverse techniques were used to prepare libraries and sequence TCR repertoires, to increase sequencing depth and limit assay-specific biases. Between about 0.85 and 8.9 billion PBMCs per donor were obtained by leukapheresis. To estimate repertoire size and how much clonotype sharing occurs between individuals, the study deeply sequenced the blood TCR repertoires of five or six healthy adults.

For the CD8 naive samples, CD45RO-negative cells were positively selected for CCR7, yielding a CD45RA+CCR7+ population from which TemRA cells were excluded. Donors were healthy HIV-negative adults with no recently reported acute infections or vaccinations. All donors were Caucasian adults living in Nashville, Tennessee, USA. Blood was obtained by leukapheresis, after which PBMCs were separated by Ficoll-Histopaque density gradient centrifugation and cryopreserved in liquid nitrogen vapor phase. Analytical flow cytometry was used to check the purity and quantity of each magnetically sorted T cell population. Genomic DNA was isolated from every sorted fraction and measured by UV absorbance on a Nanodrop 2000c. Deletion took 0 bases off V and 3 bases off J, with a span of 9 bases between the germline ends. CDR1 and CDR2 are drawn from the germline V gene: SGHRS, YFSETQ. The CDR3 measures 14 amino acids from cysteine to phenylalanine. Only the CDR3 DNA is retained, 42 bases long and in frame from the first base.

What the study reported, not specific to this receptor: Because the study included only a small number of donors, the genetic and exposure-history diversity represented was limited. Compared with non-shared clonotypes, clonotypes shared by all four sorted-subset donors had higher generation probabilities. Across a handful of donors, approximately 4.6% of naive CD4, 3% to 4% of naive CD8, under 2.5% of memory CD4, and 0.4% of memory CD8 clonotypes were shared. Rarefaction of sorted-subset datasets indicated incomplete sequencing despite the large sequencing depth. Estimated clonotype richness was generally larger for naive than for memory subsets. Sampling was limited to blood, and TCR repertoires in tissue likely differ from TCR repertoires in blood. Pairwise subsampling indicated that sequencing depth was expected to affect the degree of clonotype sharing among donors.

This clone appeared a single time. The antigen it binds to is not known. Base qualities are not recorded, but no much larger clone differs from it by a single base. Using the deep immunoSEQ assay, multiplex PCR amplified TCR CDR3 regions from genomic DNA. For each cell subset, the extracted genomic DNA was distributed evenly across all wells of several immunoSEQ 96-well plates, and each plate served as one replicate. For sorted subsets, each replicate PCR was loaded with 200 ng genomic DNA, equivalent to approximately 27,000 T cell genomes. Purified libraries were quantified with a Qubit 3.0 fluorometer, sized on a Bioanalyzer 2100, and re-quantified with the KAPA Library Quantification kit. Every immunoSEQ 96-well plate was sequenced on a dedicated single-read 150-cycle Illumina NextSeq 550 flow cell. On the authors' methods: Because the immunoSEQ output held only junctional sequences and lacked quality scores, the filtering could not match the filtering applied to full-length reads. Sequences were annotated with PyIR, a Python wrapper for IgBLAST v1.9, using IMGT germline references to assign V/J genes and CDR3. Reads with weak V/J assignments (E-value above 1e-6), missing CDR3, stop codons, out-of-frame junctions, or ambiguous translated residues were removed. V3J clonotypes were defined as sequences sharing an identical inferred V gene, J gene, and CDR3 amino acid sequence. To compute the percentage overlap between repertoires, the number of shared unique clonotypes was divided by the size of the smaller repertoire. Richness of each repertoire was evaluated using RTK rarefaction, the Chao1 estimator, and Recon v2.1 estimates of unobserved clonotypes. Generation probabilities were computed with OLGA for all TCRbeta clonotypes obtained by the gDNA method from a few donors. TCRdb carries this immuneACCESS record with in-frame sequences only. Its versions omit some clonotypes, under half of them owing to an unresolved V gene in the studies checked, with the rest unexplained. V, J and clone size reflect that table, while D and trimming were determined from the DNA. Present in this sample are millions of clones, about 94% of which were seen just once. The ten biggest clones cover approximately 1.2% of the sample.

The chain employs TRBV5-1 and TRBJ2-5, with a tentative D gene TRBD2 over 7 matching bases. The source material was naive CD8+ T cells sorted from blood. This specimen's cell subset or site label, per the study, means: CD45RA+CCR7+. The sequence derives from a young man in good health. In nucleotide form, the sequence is TGCGCCAGCAGCTTGGAAGGGGGGGAAGAGACCCAGTACTTC. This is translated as CASSLEGGEETQYF.